The T cell receptor (beta chain) under discussion was sequenced for a study of blood T cell repertoires in COVID-19. In the study overall: Donors in the United States, Italy and Spain gave samples during acute or convalescent COVID-19. From T cells, B-cell-depleted T cells, or PBMCs came the material, which was cDNA or gDNA.

Per the authors' pipeline: Amplified reference gene primers provided the basis for estimating nucleated cell counts. Profiled with immunoSEQ multiplex PCR; TCRdb holds only in-frame clones, not every one. V, J and clone size are those of that table, while D and trimming were read from the DNA. The data contain around 130,000 clones, roughly 90% of them singletons. Germline assignment: CDR1 MNHNY and CDR2 SVGAGI (reference sequence). The junction had 7 bases not matched to a gene; V was cut back by 2 bases and J by 4 bases. The CDR3 runs to 16 residues. The chain joins TRBV6-6 to TRBJ2-3, with 9 bases aligning to TRBD1. The sequencing sample was made of peripheral blood. The clonotype comes from a man between 45 and 60 years old with active or convalescent COVID-19. The CDR3 spells CASSYVGQGGSDTQYF. The CDR3 DNA follows: TGTGCCAGCAGTTACGTGGGACAGGGAGGCTCAGATACGCAGTATTTT.